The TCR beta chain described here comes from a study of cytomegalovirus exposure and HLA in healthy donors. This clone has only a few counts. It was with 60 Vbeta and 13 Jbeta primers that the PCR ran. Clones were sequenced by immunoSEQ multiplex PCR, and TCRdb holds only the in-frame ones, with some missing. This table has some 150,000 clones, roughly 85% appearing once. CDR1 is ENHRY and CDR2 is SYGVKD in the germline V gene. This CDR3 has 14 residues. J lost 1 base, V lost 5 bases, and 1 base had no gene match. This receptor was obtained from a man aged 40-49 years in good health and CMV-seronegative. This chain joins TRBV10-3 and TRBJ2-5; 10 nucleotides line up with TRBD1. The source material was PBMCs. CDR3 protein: CAISRQGAQETQYF. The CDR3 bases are TGTGCCATCAGTCGACAGGGGGCCCAAGAGACCCAGTACTTC.